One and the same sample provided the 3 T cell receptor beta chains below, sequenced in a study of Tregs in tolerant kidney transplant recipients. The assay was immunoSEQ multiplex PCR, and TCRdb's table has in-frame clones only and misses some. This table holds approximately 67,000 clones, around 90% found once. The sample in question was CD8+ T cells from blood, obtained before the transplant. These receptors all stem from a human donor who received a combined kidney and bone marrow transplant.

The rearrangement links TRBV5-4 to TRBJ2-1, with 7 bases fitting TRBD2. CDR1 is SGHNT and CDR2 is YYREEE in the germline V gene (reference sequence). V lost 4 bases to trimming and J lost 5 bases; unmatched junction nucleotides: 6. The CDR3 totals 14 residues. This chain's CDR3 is CASSPELANNEQFF. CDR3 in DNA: TGTGCCAGCAGCCCAGAACTAGCGAACAATGAGCAGTTCTTC.

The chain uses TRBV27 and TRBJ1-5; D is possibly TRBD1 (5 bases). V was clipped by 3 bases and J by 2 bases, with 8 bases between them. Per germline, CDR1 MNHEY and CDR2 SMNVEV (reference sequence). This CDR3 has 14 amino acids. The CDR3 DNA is TGTGCCAGCAGTTTTACAGGAGGCAATCAGCCCCAGCATTTT. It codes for CASSFTGGNQPQHF.

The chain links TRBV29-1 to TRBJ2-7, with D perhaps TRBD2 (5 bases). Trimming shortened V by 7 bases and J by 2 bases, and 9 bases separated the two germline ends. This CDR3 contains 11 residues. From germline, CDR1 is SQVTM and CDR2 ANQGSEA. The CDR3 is CSASGTYEQYF. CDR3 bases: TGCAGCGCTTCGGGAACCTACGAGCAGTACTTC.